This T cell receptor (beta chain) is from a study of blood T cell repertoires in COVID-19. Study in general: Material from acute and convalescent COVID-19 was sourced from the United States, Italy and Spain.

The CDR3 runs to 12 residues. V gave up 5 bases and J gave up 3 bases, with 9 bases separating them. The germline V gene has CDR1 SGHRS and CDR2 YFSETQ. Clones were sequenced by immunoSEQ multiplex PCR, and TCRdb holds only the in-frame ones, with some missing. This sample yields fewer than 300,000 clones, of which around four fifths are seen a single time; 4.5% to 6.5% belongs to the top ten. This clone showed up just a few times. Sequencing input: peripheral blood. The chain has TRBV5-1 and TRBJ2-7; D may be TRBD1 (5 bases). The sequence derives from a man older than 75 with acute or convalescent COVID-19. The CDR3 loop reads CASRPDSYEQYF. CDR3 DNA sequence: TGCGCCAGCAGACCCGACAGCTACGAGCAGTACTTC.